This is a list of T cell receptor beta chains from one sample in a study of OX40 agonist ivuxolimab in advanced cancers. Assay: immunoSEQ multiplex PCR; the TCRdb copy retains only in-frame clones and omits some. The sample lists more than 70,000 clones; 75% to 90% were seen once. Specimen: CD4+ or CD8+ T cells sorted from blood, collected in a trial of the OX40 agonist ivuxolimab. These receptors came from an adult with an advanced solid tumor such as melanoma, head and neck, liver or kidney cancer. CDR3s include the opening cysteine and the closing phenylalanine or tryptophan. The D gene is left open where the match is weak. Clone size is stated in some rows and not others, as once, few, many or a class when expanded.

d_gene: TRBD2
abundance: -
v_gene: TRBV4-1
j_gene: TRBJ2-1
CDR3aa: CASSQDRLAGYNEQFF
CDR3nt: TGCGCCAGCAGCCAAGATCGGCTAGCGGGGTACAATGAGCAGTTCTTC

d_gene: TRBD1
abundance: -
v_gene: TRBV29-1
j_gene: TRBJ1-3
CDR3aa: CSVGAGSAGGSGNTIYF
CDR3nt: TGCAGCGTTGGAGCCGGGAGTGCAGGGGGCTCTGGAAACACCATATATTTT

d_gene: -
abundance: once
v_gene: TRBV18
j_gene: TRBJ2-5
CDR3aa: CASYKTGEGETQYF
CDR3nt: TGTGCCAGCTACAAGACAGGGGAGGGAGAGACCCAGTACTTC

d_gene: -
abundance: -
v_gene: TRBV5-6
j_gene: TRBJ1-2
CDR3aa: CASSPGGGGYTF
CDR3nt: TGTGCCAGCAGCCCCGGCGGGGGCGGCTACACCTTC

d_gene: -
abundance: -
v_gene: TRBV7-6
j_gene: TRBJ1-2
CDR3aa: CASSLVEEVAPYGYTF
CDR3nt: TGTGCCAGCAGCTTAGTGGAAGAAGTCGCCCCCTATGGCTACACCTTC

d_gene: -
abundance: -
v_gene: TRBV18
j_gene: TRBJ2-3
CDR3aa: CASSPPGIRSTDTQYF
CDR3nt: TGTGCCAGCTCACCACCGGGAATAAGGAGCACAGATACGCAGTATTTT

d_gene: -
abundance: -
v_gene: TRBV28
j_gene: TRBJ1-4
CDR3aa: CASNPQGTVANEKLFF
CDR3nt: TGTGCCAGCAACCCACAGGGAACGGTAGCTAATGAAAAACTGTTTTTT

d_gene: TRBD2
abundance: -
v_gene: TRBV11-3
j_gene: TRBJ2-1
CDR3aa: CASSFSGSAEQFF
CDR3nt: TGTGCCAGCAGCTTTAGCGGGAGCGCGGAGCAGTTCTTC

d_gene: -
abundance: -
v_gene: TRBV19
j_gene: TRBJ1-2
CDR3aa: CASSIGGNLLYGYTF
CDR3nt: TGTGCCAGTAGTATTGGAGGAAATCTGCTCTATGGCTACACCTTC

d_gene: -
abundance: -
v_gene: TRBV6-5
j_gene: TRBJ1-6
CDR3aa: CASRRLNSPLHF
CDR3nt: TGTGCCAGCAGACGTCTCAATTCACCCCTCCACTTT

d_gene: -
abundance: -
v_gene: TRBV10-3
j_gene: TRBJ2-3
CDR3aa: CAISESTQDTQYF
CDR3nt: TGTGCCATCAGTGAGTCGACTCAAGATACGCAGTATTTT

d_gene: -
abundance: -
v_gene: TRBV2
j_gene: TRBJ2-5
CDR3aa: CASSESSLQETQYF
CDR3nt: TGTGCCAGCAGTGAGAGCAGCCTACAAGAGACCCAGTACTTC

d_gene: -
abundance: -
v_gene: TRBV5-1
j_gene: TRBJ2-7
CDR3aa: CASSIGPPSSYEQYF
CDR3nt: TGCGCCAGCAGCATCGGACCCCCAAGCTCCTACGAGCAGTACTTC

d_gene: -
abundance: -
v_gene: TRBV2
j_gene: TRBJ2-5
CDR3aa: CASSEGGGRETQYF
CDR3nt: TGTGCCAGCAGTGAAGGGGGGGGCCGGGAGACCCAGTACTTC

d_gene: -
abundance: -
v_gene: TRBV5-3
j_gene: TRBJ1-1
CDR3aa: CARSLDRPSNPEAFF
CDR3nt: TGTGCCAGAAGCTTGGATAGACCTTCAAATCCTGAAGCTTTCTTT

d_gene: -
abundance: -
v_gene: TRBV5-5
j_gene: TRBJ2-1
CDR3aa: CASSPEGQELYNEQFF
CDR3nt: TGTGCCAGCAGCCCGGAAGGGCAGGAGCTCTACAATGAGCAGTTCTTC

d_gene: TRBD1
abundance: -
v_gene: TRBV5-4
j_gene: TRBJ2-5
CDR3aa: CASSTGQRETQYF
CDR3nt: TGTGCCAGCAGCACGGGACAGCGAGAGACCCAGTACTTC

d_gene: TRBD1
abundance: -
v_gene: TRBV5-1
j_gene: TRBJ1-2
CDR3aa: CASSPDRLTGYTF
CDR3nt: TGCGCCAGCAGCCCGGACAGGTTGACTGGCTACACCTTC

d_gene: TRBD1
abundance: -
v_gene: TRBV7-2
j_gene: TRBJ2-7
CDR3aa: CASSQGVGEQYF
CDR3nt: TGTGCCAGCAGCCAGGGGGTGGGGGAGCAGTACTTC

d_gene: TRBD1
abundance: -
v_gene: TRBV11-3
j_gene: TRBJ2-7
CDR3aa: CASSPWDRPYEQYF
CDR3nt: TGTGCCAGCAGCCCGTGGGACAGACCCTACGAGCAGTACTTC

d_gene: -
abundance: few
v_gene: TRBV6-1
j_gene: TRBJ2-3
CDR3aa: CASEGHATGDTQYF
CDR3nt: TGTGCCAGCGAGGGTCATGCCACAGGAGATACGCAGTATTTT

d_gene: TRBD2
abundance: -
v_gene: TRBV5-4
j_gene: TRBJ2-7
CDR3aa: CASSLGLAGAYEQYF
CDR3nt: TGTGCCAGCAGCTTGGGACTAGCGGGAGCGTACGAGCAGTACTTC

d_gene: TRBD1
abundance: -
v_gene: TRBV5-4
j_gene: TRBJ1-4
CDR3aa: CASSFTGGESSNEKLFF
CDR3nt: TGTGCCAGCAGCTTCACAGGGGGCGAGTCAAGTAATGAAAAACTGTTTTTT

d_gene: -
abundance: -
v_gene: TRBV7-9
j_gene: TRBJ2-3
CDR3aa: CASSLEGTDTQYF
CDR3nt: TGTGCCAGCAGCTTAGAGGGCACAGATACGCAGTATTTT

d_gene: TRBD2
abundance: -
v_gene: TRBV5-1
j_gene: TRBJ2-5
CDR3aa: CASSLILAGETQYF
CDR3nt: TGCGCCAGCAGCTTGATACTAGCGGGAGAGACCCAGTACTTC